This is a list of T cell receptor beta chains from one sample in a study of blood T cell repertoires in COVID-19. TCRdb's copy holds only in-frame clones and misses some; the assay was immunoSEQ multiplex PCR. This table holds around 290,000 clones, around nine tenths found once. The sequenced material came from PBMCs or T cells enriched from blood (not recorded which). These receptors came from a woman between 25 and 40 years old who had recovered from COVID-19. The CDR3 runs from the conserved cysteine through the conserved F or W. The order of the fields is clone size, J gene, V gene, D gene, CDR3 protein, CDR3 DNA. A D gene is named only where the DNA matches it firmly. The size field is filled for only some rows; it gives once, few, many or a size class.

size: .; J: TRBJ1-2; V: TRBV29-1; D: .; CDR3: CSVEGRNYGYTF; DNA: TGCAGCGTTGAAGGCAGGAACTATGGCTACACCTTC
size: .; J: TRBJ2-7; V: TRBV24-1; D: .; CDR3: CATSSWTDHEQYF; DNA: TGTGCCACCTCCTCCTGGACAGACCACGAGCAGTACTTC
size: .; J: TRBJ2-5; V: TRBV9; D: TRBD2; CDR3: CASSSRLAGGETQYF; DNA: TGTGCCAGCAGCTCTCGACTAGCGGGAGGAGAGACCCAGTACTTC
size: .; J: TRBJ1-2; V: TRBV27; D: .; CDR3: CASSSPIEPSQSRDICYGYTF; DNA: TGTGCCAGCAGTTCACCGATCGAACCGAGCCAATCTCGGGACATATGTTATGGCTACACCTTC
size: .; J: TRBJ1-3; V: TRBV6-5; D: TRBD1; CDR3: CASRLTGRGNTIYF; DNA: TGTGCCAGCAGATTGACAGGGAGGGGAAACACCATATATTTT
size: .; J: TRBJ2-7; V: TRBV6-5; D: .; CDR3: CASSSSPTETYEQYF; DNA: TGTGCCAGCAGTTCCTCACCGACAGAAACCTACGAGCAGTACTTC
size: .; J: TRBJ1-1; V: TRBV7-9; D: .; CDR3: CASSLAENTEAFF; DNA: TGTGCCAGCAGCTTGGCGGAGAACACTGAAGCTTTCTTT
size: .; J: TRBJ1-6; V: TRBV6-2/TRBV6-3; D: TRBD1; CDR3: CASSYGGTVLSPLHF; DNA: TGTGCCAGCAGTTACGGTGGGACAGTCCTTTCACCCCTCCACTTT
size: .; J: TRBJ2-1; V: TRBV5-6; D: TRBD2; CDR3: CASSLPSSGSLNEQFF; DNA: TGTGCCAGCAGTCTGCCCTCTAGCGGGAGTCTCAATGAGCAGTTCTTC
size: once; J: TRBJ2-4; V: TRBV25-1; D: .; CDR3: CASSEKDRGNIQYF; DNA: TGTGCCAGCAGTGAAAAAGACCGGGGGAACATTCAGTACTTC
size: .; J: TRBJ1-4; V: TRBV29-1; D: TRBD1; CDR3: CSVLGQGNNEKLFF; DNA: TGCAGCGTTCTCGGACAGGGGAATAATGAAAAACTGTTTTTT
size: .; J: TRBJ1-1; V: TRBV28; D: .; CDR3: CASSSTGLGTEAFF; DNA: TGTGCCAGCAGTTCAACAGGCCTCGGAACTGAAGCTTTCTTT
size: .; J: TRBJ1-2; V: TRBV7-2; D: .; CDR3: CASSRPGSDYGYTF; DNA: TGTGCCAGCAGCCGCCCGGGTAGTGACTATGGCTACACCTTC
size: .; J: TRBJ1-6; V: TRBV3-1/TRBV3-2; D: .; CDR3: CASRFSGTPYNSPLHF; DNA: TGTGCCAGCAGATTCTCGGGGACTCCATATAATTCACCCCTCCACTTT
size: .; J: TRBJ2-7; V: TRBV28; D: TRBD1; CDR3: CASSSPLAWGQGATMNYEQYF; DNA: TGTGCCAGCAGTTCCCCTCTAGCGTGGGGACAGGGTGCTACGATGAACTACGAGCAGTACTTC
size: .; J: TRBJ1-2; V: TRBV10-3; D: TRBD1; CDR3: CAIRQTGTAGYTF; DNA: TGTGCCATCAGGCAAACCGGGACAGCGGGCTACACCTTC
size: .; J: TRBJ2-2; V: TRBV6-1; D: TRBD2; CDR3: CASSEWLAGVSGELFF; DNA: TGTGCCAGCAGTGAATGGCTAGCGGGAGTGTCCGGGGAGCTGTTTTTT
size: .; J: TRBJ1-4; V: TRBV19; D: .; CDR3: CASSSQTGWNEKLFF; DNA: TGTGCCAGTAGTAGTCAGACAGGCTGGAATGAAAAACTGTTTTTT
size: .; J: TRBJ2-2; V: TRBV4-3; D: .; CDR3: CASSQGLVVNTGELFF; DNA: TGCGCCAGCAGCCAAGGGCTAGTTGTAAACACCGGGGAGCTGTTTTTT
size: .; J: TRBJ2-1; V: TRBV14; D: TRBD2; CDR3: CASSHLGLAGVNEQFF; DNA: TGTGCCAGCAGCCACTTAGGACTAGCGGGAGTTAATGAGCAGTTCTTC
size: .; J: TRBJ2-5; V: TRBV4-3; D: TRBD2; CDR3: CASSPTRALAGGETQYF; DNA: TGCGCCAGCAGCCCGACAAGGGCACTAGCGGGAGGAGAGACCCAGTACTTC
size: .; J: TRBJ1-5; V: TRBV25-1; D: .; CDR3: CASSPSGGTGNQPQHF; DNA: TGTGCCAGCAGTCCCTCGGGGGGTACGGGCAATCAGCCCCAGCATTTT
size: .; J: TRBJ1-3; V: TRBV6-2/TRBV6-3; D: TRBD1; CDR3: CASSSPTRTGEGPLSGNTIYF; DNA: TGTGCCAGCAGTTCGCCAACTCGGACAGGGGAAGGCCCTCTCTCTGGAAACACCATATATTTT
size: once; J: TRBJ1-2; V: TRBV5-5; D: .; CDR3: CASSLEAGVYTNYGYTF; DNA: TGTGCCAGCAGCTTGGAGGCAGGGGTCTACACTAACTATGGCTACACCTTC
size: .; J: TRBJ2-7; V: TRBV7-9; D: TRBD2; CDR3: CASSLNGGDTYEQYF; DNA: TGTGCCAGCAGCTTAAATGGGGGGGATACCTACGAGCAGTACTTC
size: .; J: TRBJ2-7; V: TRBV7-8; D: TRBD1; CDR3: CASSIRRLGQGTSYEQYF; DNA: TGTGCCAGCAGCATCCGGCGGCTGGGACAGGGTACATCCTACGAGCAGTACTTC
size: few; J: TRBJ1-4; V: TRBV5-1; D: .; CDR3: CASSPTGTNEKLFF; DNA: TGCGCCAGCAGCCCGACAGGAACTAATGAAAAACTGTTTTTT
size: .; J: TRBJ2-2; V: TRBV9; D: .; CDR3: CASSVASLGGQDTGELFF; DNA: TGTGCCAGCAGCGTAGCCTCATTGGGGGGGCAGGACACCGGGGAGCTGTTTTTT
size: .; J: TRBJ2-1; V: TRBV6-6; D: .; CDR3: CASSSPRVEQFF; DNA: TGTGCCAGCAGTTCCCCAAGAGTAGAGCAGTTCTTC
size: .; J: TRBJ1-6; V: TRBV5-1; D: .; CDR3: CASSRETRANSPLHF; DNA: TGCGCCAGCAGCCGGGAGACCCGGGCGAATTCACCCCTCCACTTT
size: .; J: TRBJ1-4; V: TRBV4-3; D: .; CDR3: CASSQDTGELSTNEKLFF; DNA: TGCGCCAGCAGCCAAGATACCGGAGAACTCTCAACTAATGAAAAACTGTTTTTT
size: .; J: TRBJ2-5; V: TRBV19; D: .; CDR3: CASSIGGGQGGETQYF; DNA: TGTGCCAGTAGTATAGGGGGCGGCCAGGGTGGAGAGACCCAGTACTTC
size: .; J: TRBJ1-1; V: TRBV30; D: .; CDR3: CAWSSTLNTEAFF; DNA: TGTGCCTGGAGCTCGACACTGAACACTGAAGCTTTCTTT
size: .; J: TRBJ1-6; V: TRBV7-3; D: .; CDR3: CASSTGLNSPLHF; DNA: TGTGCCAGCTCCACAGGGTTAAATTCACCCCTCCACTTT
size: .; J: TRBJ1-1; V: TRBV7-9; D: .; CDR3: CASSQQTLRNTEAFF; DNA: TGTGCCAGCAGTCAACAGACATTAAGGAACACTGAAGCTTTCTTT
size: .; J: TRBJ1-3; V: TRBV10-3; D: TRBD1; CDR3: CAISERGLPGNTIYF; DNA: TGTGCCATCAGTGAAAGGGGGCTCCCCGGAAACACCATATATTTT
size: once; J: TRBJ1-2; V: TRBV6-5; D: .; CDR3: CASSRTVGGGYTF; DNA: TGTGCCAGCAGCCGGACAGTAGGTGGTGGCTACACCTTC
size: .; J: TRBJ1-1; V: TRBV2; D: .; CDR3: CASGQRNTEAFF; DNA: TGTGCCAGCGGACAGCGTAACACTGAAGCTTTCTTT
size: .; J: TRBJ1-1; V: TRBV6-5; D: .; CDR3: CASSPGYSNTEAFF; DNA: TGTGCCAGCAGTCCAGGGTACTCGAACACTGAAGCTTTCTTT
size: .; J: TRBJ1-5; V: TRBV5-1; D: .; CDR3: CARSHGGGGGQPQHF; DNA: TGCGCCCGCAGCCACGGAGGGGGGGGCGGGCAGCCCCAGCATTTT
size: .; J: TRBJ2-7; V: TRBV9; D: .; CDR3: CASSAQGREQYF; DNA: TGTGCCAGCAGCGCGCAGGGGCGGGAGCAGTACTTC
size: .; J: TRBJ2-7; V: TRBV4-3; D: TRBD1; CDR3: CASSQDAQGAYEQYF; DNA: TGCGCCAGCAGCCAAGATGCTCAGGGGGCTTACGAGCAGTACTTC
size: .; J: TRBJ2-2; V: TRBV9; D: TRBD1; CDR3: CASSGRTGTGELFF; DNA: TGTGCCAGCAGCGGACGGACAGGGACCGGGGAGCTGTTTTTT
size: .; J: TRBJ2-7; V: TRBV28; D: TRBD2; CDR3: CASAPSGFPLYEQYF; DNA: TGTGCCAGCGCGCCTAGCGGGTTCCCACTCTACGAGCAGTACTTC
size: .; J: TRBJ1-6; V: TRBV28; D: .; CDR3: CASSSRGSPLHF; DNA: TGTGCCAGCAGTTCCAGGGGCTCACCCCTCCACTTT
size: once; J: TRBJ2-3; V: TRBV7-2; D: TRBD2; CDR3: CASSPKRTSGRNEEDTQYF; DNA: TGTGCCAGCAGCCCAAAGCGGACTAGCGGGAGGAATGAGGAAGATACGCAGTATTTT
size: .; J: TRBJ2-1; V: TRBV5-1; D: TRBD1; CDR3: CASRVLGQGMGNEQFF; DNA: TGCGCCAGCAGGGTCCTGGGACAGGGAATGGGCAATGAGCAGTTCTTC
size: .; J: TRBJ1-1; V: TRBV12-3/TRBV12-4; D: TRBD1; CDR3: CASSSTGATEAFF; DNA: TGTGCCAGCAGTTCCACAGGGGCCACTGAAGCTTTCTTT
size: .; J: TRBJ1-2; V: TRBV28; D: TRBD1; CDR3: CASSATDRAGYGYTF; DNA: TGTGCCAGCAGTGCAACGGACAGGGCCGGCTATGGCTACACCTTC
size: .; J: TRBJ1-1; V: TRBV24-1; D: .; CDR3: CATSEAGARTEAFF; DNA: TGTGCCACCAGTGAAGCAGGGGCGAGGACTGAAGCTTTCTTT
size: .; J: TRBJ2-1; V: TRBV27; D: TRBD2; CDR3: CASSLLTSITYNEQFF; DNA: TGTGCCAGCAGTTTATTGACTAGCATCACCTACAATGAGCAGTTCTTC